These 21 T cell receptor beta chains share one sample of origin, sequenced in a study of low-dose radiotherapy and immunotherapy resistance in tumors (dated by TCRdb to 2021 to 2024). TCRdb shows the sequencer as Illumina HiSeq 2500. To make first-strand cDNA, Superscript III was used along with a set of TRAV- and TRBV-specific primers so that both the TCRalpha and TCRbeta chains were covered. TCRs were amplified for about 22 PCR cycles with Phusion, using a constant-region primer paired with the adapter attached to the V primers. TCRdb passed the public sequencing reads through fastp at Q25 and MiXCR, retaining productive beta sequences. Rows are unified per CDR3 protein, each entry keeping the most common DNA and genes. The sample table records tens of thousands of distinct CDR3 sequences; around 17% of these occur just once. 2.5% to 3.5% of the sample is in the top ten clones. This specimen's time point label, interpreted: before trial treatment.

Source: PBMCs, taken before treatment. The receptors here all came from a male donor with prostate cancer.

This clonotype has at least ten counts. The rearrangement uses TRBV5-5 and TRBJ1-2; TRBD1 matches 7 bases. CDR1 and CDR2 from the germline V gene are SGHKS and YYEKEE (reference sequence). J lost 5 bases, V lost 4 bases, and 8 bases had no gene match. The CDR3 has 14 residues. CDR3 in DNA: TGTGCCAGCAGCAGGCGGGGACAGAGTTATGGCTACACCTTC. This gives the protein CASSRRGQSYGYTF.

This clonotype showed up many times. V and J are TRBV29-1 and TRBJ1-1; no firm D call. Per the germline V gene, CDR1 is SQVTM and CDR2 is ANQGSEA. The V and J ends lost 1 base and 3 bases respectively, with 12 bases between them. The CDR3 is made up of 14 amino acids. CDR3 nucleotides: TGCAGCGTTGAAGCGAAGTACGCGGACACTGAAGCTTTCTTT. It encodes CSVEAKYADTEAFF.

This clonotype was recorded at least ten times. The chain joins TRBV12-3 or TRBV12-4 to TRBJ1-1; D not certain. The V end lost 3 bases, the J end lost 0 bases, and 5 bases lay between the germline ends. This CDR3 has 13 amino acids. CDR3 bases: TGTGCCAGCAGTTTTTCAATGAACACTGAAGCTTTCTTT. Encoded protein: CASSFSMNTEAFF.

Details on this clonotype: This could be a read error, since a much larger clone is one nucleotide away. The chain carries TRBV20-1 and TRBJ2-7; D could derive from TRBD1 or TRBD2 (5 bases each). Germline V gene data show CDR1 as DFQATT and CDR2 as SNEGSKA (reference sequence). The CDR3 is made up of 11 amino acids. V dropped 7 bases and J dropped 3 bases, with 10 bases sitting between them. CDR3 DNA: TGCAGTGTTAAGAGGGGCTACGAGCAGTACTTC. Amino acids: CSVKRGYEQYF.

This clonotype was found many times. The rearrangement links TRBV4-1 to TRBJ2-1; the D call may be TRBD1 or TRBD2 (6 bases each). The V gene's germline CDR1 is MGHRA and CDR2 YSYEKL. The CDR3 has 15 amino acids. Trimming took 0 bases from V and 10 from J, leaving 16 bases between them. In DNA, the CDR3 is TGCGCCAGCAGCCAAGACCTGGGGGGCCAGGTCGAGCAGTTCTTC. As protein: CASSQDLGGQVEQFF.

This clonotype showed up many times. V gene TRBV7-6 combines with J gene TRBJ1-3; tentative D call: TRBD1 (5 bases). The CDR3 totals 15 residues. Trimming pared 8 bases from V and 0 bases from J, leaving 14 bases between. The germline V gene encodes CDR1 SGHVS and CDR2 FNYEAQ. Here the CDR3 DNA reads TGTGCCAGCGGATGGGACTTGAGCTCTGGAAACACCATATATTTT. It yields the protein CASGWDLSSGNTIYF.

This clonotype has a count of ten or more. The gene calls are TRBV3-1 and TRBJ1-1; D is undetermined. CDR1 LGHDT and CDR2 YNNKEL come from the germline V gene (reference sequence). The CDR3 totals 16 residues. Trimming pared 2 bases from V and 2 bases from J, leaving 15 bases between. The CDR3 loop reads CASSQPGVVDNTEAFF. CDR3 in DNA: TGTGCCAGCAGCCAACCCGGCGTTGTCGACAACACTGAAGCTTTCTTT.

Ten or more counts support this clonotype. The chain employs TRBV7-9 and TRBJ2-2, with a possible D match to TRBD1 (5 bases). The germline CDR1 and CDR2 sequences are SEHNR and FQNEAQ (reference sequence). Trimming cost V 3 bases and J 4 bases, with 21 bases left between them. The CDR3 sequence is 18 residues long. The chain's CDR3 is CASSFGTTPGLGTGELFF. The CDR3 nucleotides read TGTGCCAGCAGCTTTGGCACAACCCCAGGGCTAGGCACCGGGGAGCTGTTTTTT.

This clonotype was counted at least ten times. The chain carries TRBV6-2 or TRBV6-3 and TRBJ2-7; no firm D call. This CDR3 comprises 12 residues. Germline V CDR1 and CDR2: MNHEY, SVGEGT. The V and J ends lost 5 bases and 5 bases respectively, with 10 bases between them. CDR3 sequence: CASSPTIHEQYF. CDR3 nucleotides: TGTGCCAGCAGTCCAACTATCCACGAGCAGTACTTC.

This clonotype was recorded many times. The rearrangement links TRBV5-8 to TRBJ2-3; D not resolved. This CDR3 comprises 14 residues. Germline CDR1 and CDR2: SGHTS and YDEGEE. Deletions cut 4 bases from V and 1 base from J, with 10 bases between. The CDR3 loop reads CASSPLRGTDTQYF. For the CDR3, the DNA is TGTGCCAGCAGCCCCTTAAGGGGCACAGATACGCAGTATTTT.

This clonotype was detected many times. The V call is TRBV5-1, the J call TRBJ1-2, with D possibly matching TRBD1 (6 bases). From germline, CDR1 is SGHRS and CDR2 YFSETQ. This CDR3 comprises 14 residues. Trimming took 3 bases from V and 7 from J, leaving 16 bases between them. CDR3 nucleotides: TGCGCCAGCAGCTCCCAGGGACAAGACGGTGGCTACACCTTC. As protein: CASSSQGQDGGYTF.

This clonotype was recorded a few times. J is TRBJ2-3 and V is TRBV25-1, with 9 bases aligning to TRBD1. Germline loops: CDR1 MGHDK, CDR2 SYGVNS. The CDR3 runs 15 residues. V lost 7 bases and J lost 3; bases outside the gene matches: 8. CDR3 bases: TGTGCCAGCACGGTGGGCGGACAGGGGACAGATACGCAGTATTTT. This sequence encodes CASTVGGQGTDTQYF.

At least ten counts were recorded for this clonotype. This sequence joins TRBV10-3 and TRBJ2-6, with TRBD1 matching over 7 bases. J gave up 1 base and V 2 bases, and 5 bases lay outside the gene matches. This CDR3 comprises 17 residues. The germline CDR1 and CDR2 sequences are ENHRY and SYGVKD. The CDR3 protein is CAISETGERSGANVLTF. CDR3 nucleotide sequence: TGTGCCATCAGTGAGACAGGGGAAAGGTCTGGGGCCAACGTCCTGACTTTC.

This clonotype was seen many times. This chain connects TRBV5-6 to TRBJ2-3, with D hard to call. The V end lost 0 bases, the J end lost 3 bases, and 2 bases lay between the germline ends. Germline-derived CDR1 and CDR2 are SGHDT and YYEEEE. The CDR3 has 12 residues. The CDR3 here is CASSLETDTQYF. As DNA, the CDR3 is TGTGCCAGCAGCTTGGAAACAGATACGCAGTATTTT. Full variable domain (outside the CDR3, taken from reference TRBV5-6 and TRBJ2-3): DAGVTQSPTHLIKTRGQQVTLRCSPKSGHDTVSWYQQALGQGPQFIFQYYEEEERQRGNFPDRFSGHQFPNYSSELNVNALLLGDSALYLCASSLETDTQYFGPGTRLTVL.

In its sample, this clonotype was seen a few times. The chain links TRBV5-1 to TRBJ2-7; D call uncertain. V was clipped by 7 bases and J by 0 bases, with 14 bases between them. Germline CDR1 and CDR2: SGHRS and YFSETQ. The CDR3 has 14 amino acids. CDR3 protein: CASSDPGSSYEQYF. The CDR3 coding sequence is TGCGCCAGCTCTGATCCTGGTAGCTCCTACGAGCAGTACTTC.

The chain uses TRBV2 and TRBJ2-5; D unresolved. Trimming shortened V by 0 bases and J by 2 bases, and 10 bases separated the two germline ends. CDR1 is SNHLY, CDR2 FYNNEI, per germline. The length of the CDR3 is 15 residues. CDR3 sequence (DNA): TGTGCCAGCAGTGAAGCAAGGTCAGTGCAAGAGACCCAGTACTTC. It is translated as CASSEARSVQETQYF.

This clonotype was seen repeatedly, ten times or more. V gene TRBV6-2 or TRBV6-3 combines with J gene TRBJ2-7; D unresolved. V dropped 6 bases and J dropped 3 bases, with 12 bases sitting between them. CDR1 and CDR2 (germline): MNHEY, SVGEGT. This CDR3 has 13 amino acids. The CDR3 DNA reads TGTGCCAGCAGGGACCGAGCAGGCTACGAGCAGTACTTC. Protein product: CASRDRAGYEQYF.

This clonotype has a count of ten or more. The gene calls are TRBV12-3 or TRBV12-4 and TRBJ2-2; no firm D call. This CDR3 is built from 14 residues. Trimming took 5 bases from V and 6 from J, leaving 13 bases between them. CDR3 in amino acids: CASSNYGRAGELFF. The CDR3 DNA sequence: TGTGCCAGCAGTAACTATGGGCGTGCCGGGGAGCTGTTTTTT.

There are many counts of this clonotype. V and J are TRBV18 and TRBJ2-2, with TRBD1 matching 10 bases. The CDR3 sequence is 15 residues long. V trimming: 6 bases; J trimming: 6 bases; junction bases outside the gene matches: 7. Germline V CDR1 and CDR2: KGHSH, LQKENI. The CDR3 protein is CASSVTGGESGELFF. Written as DNA, the CDR3 is TGTGCCAGCTCCGTGACAGGGGGCGAGTCCGGGGAGCTGTTTTTT.

In its sample, this clonotype was seen a few times. The V and J genes are TRBV4-1 and TRBJ2-2; 8 bases are a match to TRBD2. CDR3 length: 17 residues. Germline CDR1 is MGHRA and CDR2 is YSYEKL. The trim removed 3 bases at V and 5 bases at J, leaving 11 bases unmatched. CDR3 region: CASSQRGAGLNTGELFF. The CDR3 DNA sequence: TGCGCCAGCAGCCAGCGGGGGGCGGGGCTTAATACCGGGGAGCTGTTTTTT.

This clonotype was detected ten times or more. Here the CDR3 reads CASSKGGGLAPLHF. DNA for the CDR3: TGTGCCAGCAGCAAAGGAGGGGGCTTGGCACCCCTCCACTTT. V and J are TRBV21-1 and TRBJ1-6; the table names TRBD1, a call not compared with the DNA. TRBV21-1 is an annotated pseudogene. This CDR3 has 14 amino acids.